One and the same sample provided the 15 T cell receptor beta chains below, sequenced in a study of cytomegalovirus exposure and HLA in healthy donors. The PCR employed 60 Vbeta primers together with 13 Jbeta primers. Clones were read by immunoSEQ multiplex PCR, and TCRdb kept only the in-frame ones, dropping some. Here the sample spans fewer than 150,000 clones, around 77% being singletons. The sequenced sample consisted of PBMCs. Source of these receptors: a man aged 45 to 65 in good health and CMV-seropositive.

This clone was seen more than once but under ten times. The chain couples TRBV5-6 to TRBJ1-2, with D unresolved. From germline, CDR1 is SGHDT and CDR2 YYEEEE. The CDR3 spans 16 residues. The V end lost 0 bases, the J end lost 1 base, and 13 bases lay between the germline ends. This CDR3 reads CASSLVAGIVNYGYTF. The CDR3, as DNA: TGTGCCAGCAGCTTGGTGGCAGGAATCGTTAACTATGGCTACACCTTC.

The V gene is TRBV7-2, the J gene TRBJ2-5, with 9 bases that match TRBD2. Germline V CDR1 and CDR2: SGHTA, FQGNSA. This CDR3 comprises 15 residues. The ends lost 1 base at V and 4 bases at J; junction bases unmatched: 4. This chain's CDR3 is CASSLGSGSRETQYF. The CDR3 DNA is TGTGCCAGCAGCTTAGGTAGCGGGAGTAGAGAGACCCAGTACTTC.

The chain combines TRBV4-2 with TRBJ2-3; 11 nucleotides align to TRBD2. The J segment lost 5 bases and the V segment lost 2 bases, leaving 9 bases of the junction unmatched. From germline, CDR1 is LGHNA and CDR2 YNFKEQ. CDR3 length: 17 residues. Here the CDR3 reads CASSQPLAGGPGDTQYF. CDR3 bases: TGTGCCAGCAGCCAACCTTTAGCGGGAGGGCCGGGAGATACGCAGTATTTT.

This clone showed up just a few times. The chain recombines TRBV7-2 with TRBJ2-1, with 7 positions matching TRBD1. CDR3 length equals 17 residues. The germline gives CDR1 SGHTA, CDR2 FQGNSA. Losses at the gene ends were 4 bases for V and 9 bases for J; bases not matched to a gene: 18. The CDR3 reads CASSSRQGLSAGIEQFF. In nucleotides, the CDR3 is TGTGCCAGCAGCTCAAGACAGGGCCTCTCTGCTGGGATTGAGCAGTTCTTC.

This chain links TRBV4-1 with TRBJ2-7; D is uncertain. Germline V gives CDR1 MGHRA, CDR2 YSYEKL. Trimming took 1 base from V and 3 from J, leaving 16 bases between them. This CDR3 is 16 amino acids long. CDR3 coding DNA: TGCGCCAGCAGCCAAGTGGAGACTGGAATTTTCTACGAGCAGTACTTC. This gives the protein CASSQVETGIFYEQYF.

The chain links TRBV25-1 to TRBJ1-2; D gene uncertain. The CDR3 length is 14 residues. Germline V lookup: CDR1 MGHDK, CDR2 SYGVNS. The V and J ends lost 2 bases and 5 bases respectively, with 12 bases between them. CDR3 sequence: CASSEAGVGYGYTF. The CDR3 region has the DNA TGTGCCAGCAGTGAAGCCGGGGTAGGGTATGGCTACACCTTC.

This clone was detected only once. This sequence joins TRBV10-3 and TRBJ1-4; D is perhaps TRBD1 (5 bases). The germline V and J ends were trimmed by 4 bases and 8 bases, with 11 bases remaining between them. CDR1 is ENHRY and CDR2 is SYGVKD in the germline V gene. The CDR3 sequence is 13 residues long. CDR3 in DNA: TGTGCCATCAGTGCGACAGATGGAGAAAAACTGTTTTTT. Protein: CAISATDGEKLFF.

This clone was seen a handful of times. The V call is TRBV18, the J call TRBJ1-4, with D uncertain. Germline V gene sequence: CDR1 KGHSH, CDR2 LQKENI. V was clipped by 2 bases and J by 0 bases, with 10 bases between them. The CDR3 covers 16 residues. The CDR3 coding sequence is TGTGCCAGCTCACCAGAGGCCGATGCAACTAATGAAAAACTGTTTTTT. Its translation is CASSPEADATNEKLFF.

V is TRBV5-4 and J is TRBJ1-5; D may be TRBD1 (6 bases). This CDR3 spans 15 amino acids. Germline CDR1 is SGHNT and CDR2 is YYREEE (reference sequence). Trimming cost V 4 bases and J 0 bases, with 11 bases left between them. CDR3 bases: TGTGCCAGCAGCCTACAGGGAAATAGCAATCAGCCCCAGCATTTT. Residues: CASSLQGNSNQPQHF. The complete variable domain, with remaining parts taken from reference TRBV5-4 and TRBJ1-5, reads ETGVTQSPTHLIKTRGQQVTLRCSSQSGHNTVSWYQQALGQGPQFIFQYYREEENGRGNFPPRFSGLQFPNYSSELNVNALELDDSALYLCASSLQGNSNQPQHFGDGTRLSIL.

With respect to this clone: Within the sample, other DNA sequences also encode this same CDR3. The chain carries TRBV20-1 and TRBJ2-7; no firm D call. This CDR3 has 11 amino acids. Germline V gene sequence: CDR1 DFQATT, CDR2 SNEGSKA (reference sequence). V lost 0 bases and J 3 bases, leaving 3 bases between the germline ends. CDR3 sequence (DNA): TGCAGTGCTAGAGACAACTACGAGCAGTACTTC. Translated, it gives CSARDNYEQYF.

Here the CDR3 DNA reads TGTGCCAGCAGTACACTAGCGGGAGGTGAGACCCAGTACTTC. This encodes CASSTLAGGETQYF. This chain links TRBV2 with TRBJ2-5, with 12 bases that match TRBD2. V lost 5 bases to trimming and J lost 5 bases; unmatched junction nucleotides: 3. CDR1 and CDR2 from the germline V gene are SNHLY and FYNNEI. The CDR3 sequence is 14 residues long.

V gene TRBV9 combines with J gene TRBJ2-1, with D possibly matching TRBD2 (5 bases). Germline-derived CDR1 and CDR2 are SGDLS and YYNGEE. V shed 4 bases and J shed 10 bases, with 12 bases lying between them. This CDR3 spans 12 amino acids. The CDR3 region is CASSILGREQFF. The CDR3 region has the DNA TGTGCCAGCAGCATACTAGGAAGAGAGCAGTTCTTC.

The chain employs TRBV7-9 and TRBJ1-5; D is unresolved. The germline CDR1 and CDR2 sequences are SEHNR and FQNEAQ (reference sequence). This CDR3 contains 13 residues. Trimming removed 2 bases from V and 8 bases from J, with 10 bases in between. CDR3 DNA sequence: TGTGCCAGCAGCTTAATCGAGGGAGAGCCCCAGCATTTT. This sequence encodes CASSLIEGEPQHF.

The chain uses TRBV7-9 and TRBJ2-7; D call uncertain. V lost 5 bases and J 7 bases, leaving 12 bases between the germline ends. The V gene's germline CDR1 is SEHNR and CDR2 FQNEAQ (reference sequence). This CDR3 has 12 amino acids. The CDR3 DNA sequence: TGTGCCAGCAGCCAAGCCAGCGAAGAGCAGTACTTC. Amino acids: CASSQASEEQYF.

The chain employs TRBV5-1 and TRBJ2-7; 10 positions agree with TRBD1. CDR1 is SGHRS, CDR2 YFSETQ, per germline. J lost 1 base, V lost 7 bases, and 2 bases had no gene match. The CDR3 length is 13 residues. The CDR3 DNA follows: TGCGCCAGCGGGACAGGGGATTCCTACGAGCAGTACTTC. This encodes CASGTGDSYEQYF.